This TCR beta chain derives from a study of blood T cell repertoires in COVID-19. Across the study: Sites in the United States, Italy and Spain provided acute and convalescent COVID-19 samples. PBMCs, B-cell-depleted T cells, or T cells were the source of the cDNA or gDNA that made up the material.

Seattle participants joined during active infection and were tracked over time. Only in-frame clones appear in the TCRdb table, and some are missing; sequencing was by immunoSEQ multiplex PCR. The table includes about 220,000 clones, 75% to 85% detected once. The receptor's source is a woman aged 70-85 years with COVID-19, enrolled during active disease. The source material was peripheral blood.

The CDR3 DNA reads as TGCGCCAGCAGCTTGGAGTCACGGTCGATGAACACTGAAGCTTTCTTT. Translating it yields CASSLESRSMNTEAFF. This chain uses TRBV5-1 with TRBJ1-1; no clear D gene. The CDR3 loop spans 16 amino acids. The V and J ends lost 0 bases and 0 bases respectively, with 12 bases between them. Germline loops: CDR1 SGHRS, CDR2 YFSETQ.